Listed below are T cell receptor beta chains from one sample, sequenced in a study of pediatric ulcerative colitis. Assay used: immunoSEQ multiplex PCR; TCRdb lists only in-frame clones, some missing. Of 10,000 or so clones detected, around nine tenths appear once; the ten largest clones hold around 7%. The sequencing input was blood. The receptors were gathered from a girl aged 5-17 years with moderate ulcerative colitis. CDR3s include the opening cysteine and the closing phenylalanine or tryptophan. The D gene is left open where the match is weak.

>.|TRBJ1-2|TRBV5-6
CASSFLGQSNYGYTF
>TRBD1|TRBJ1-2|TRBV9
CASSPWDSFYGYTF
>.|TRBJ1-2|TRBV4-1
CASSQTVDTELYGYTF
>.|TRBJ2-7|TRBV9
CASSRTLTGHPIEQYF
>.|TRBJ2-7|TRBV2
CASSEAVEQYF
>.|TRBJ2-3|TRBV9
CASSVVSSTDTQYF
>.|TRBJ1-3|TRBV6-1
CASSEEGGASGNTIYF
>.|TRBJ1-4|TRBV21-1
CASSARDRGGGNEKLFF
>.|TRBJ1-3|TRBV19
CASRHTGVGNTIYF
>TRBD2|TRBJ2-3|TRBV18
CASSSIAGVGTDTQYF
>TRBD1|TRBJ1-4|TRBV7-9
CASSAGQGALEKLFF
>.|TRBJ1-2|TRBV12-5
CASGLVVGARPRGYTF
>.|TRBJ2-3|TRBV7-8
CASSLIRGGTDTQYF
>.|TRBJ1-2|TRBV6-5
CASSYSGVGVYGYTF
>.|TRBJ2-1|TRBV5-1
CASSLIGLDGFNEQFF
>.|TRBJ2-3|TRBV6-1
CASSEWGRASDTQYF
>TRBD1|TRBJ1-1|TRBV29-1
CSGATGAAEAFF
>.|TRBJ2-1|TRBV7-9
CASSLWDWNSYNEQFF
>TRBD2|TRBJ2-3|TRBV7-2
CASSRLSGTADTQYF
>.|TRBJ1-1|TRBV5-1
CASSFQVGDTEAFF
>.|TRBJ1-2|TRBV5-8
CASSLAGDYGYTF
>.|TRBJ2-7|TRBV5-1
CASKGAGGSYEQYF
>TRBD1|TRBJ1-1|TRBV5-1
CASSLTGLNTEAFF
>.|TRBJ1-3|TRBV2
CASIAYTGNTIYF
>.|TRBJ2-2|TRBV11-3
CASSLDARGELFF
>.|TRBJ1-1|TRBV5-1
CASSLIPGMKNTEAFF
>TRBD2|TRBJ2-1|TRBV5-1
CASTYSGGDNEQFF
>TRBD2|TRBJ2-1|TRBV2
CASTSLAGGYNEQFF
>.|TRBJ2-2|TRBV19
CASSILWRGTGELFF
>TRBD2|TRBJ2-1|TRBV6-5
CASGYTSGINNEQFF
>.|TRBJ1-2|TRBV11-2
CASSLGGNYGYTF
>TRBD1|TRBJ1-2|TRBV5-8
CASSLAHGTGIGGYTF
>.|TRBJ1-5|TRBV6-5
CASSYGPGQPQHF
>TRBD1|TRBJ1-1|TRBV7-3
CASNNPGTGEAFF
>TRBD1|TRBJ1-6|TRBV2
CASSGTGTPLHF
>TRBD1|TRBJ1-1|TRBV4-1
CASSHRDSNTEAFF
>.|TRBJ1-3|TRBV5-4
CASSSGNTIYF
>TRBD1|TRBJ2-7|TRBV13
CASSLDRDPSYEQYF
>.|TRBJ2-5|TRBV7-7
CASSSAALGQETQYF
>TRBD1|TRBJ1-2|TRBV2
CASSEGGTGAYGYTF
>.|TRBJ1-4|TRBV7-9
CASSFEWSNTNEKLFF
>.|TRBJ2-7|TRBV5-1
CASSLPGQLDSYEQYF
>.|TRBJ1-6|TRBV29-1
CSGWVGSSYNSPLHF
>.|TRBJ1-2|TRBV27
CASSNTGGYGYTF
>.|TRBJ1-1|TRBV11-2
CASFRTANTEAFF
>TRBD1|TRBJ2-5|TRBV10-1
CASSPGQGARETQYF
>TRBD1|TRBJ1-2|TRBV9
CASSPRQGFDYGYTF
>TRBD1|TRBJ1-1|TRBV11-2
CASSAGQGGGYTEAFF
>.|TRBJ1-2|TRBV7-8
CASSPDRVLSYGYTF
>.|TRBJ1-6|TRBV2
CASSVTGNSPLHF
>.|TRBJ2-4|TRBV7-8
CASSSSRTVGNIQYF
>.|TRBJ2-7|TRBV5-1
CASSPDSSYEQYF